Listed here are 26 T cell receptor beta chains from one sample, sequenced in a study of shared clonotypes between healthy human individuals. Naive CD8 cells, CD45RO-negative and positively selected for CCR7, excluded terminally differentiated effector memory CD45RA+ cells. Assay used: immunoSEQ multiplex PCR; TCRdb lists only in-frame clones, some missing. The data contain about 870,000 clones, 80% to 95% of them seen just once; the ten biggest clones take up more than 20%. Sequencing was carried out using naive CD8+ T cells sorted from blood. These receptors came from a man aged 25-40 years in good health.

The chain couples TRBV6-6 to TRBJ2-7; D ambiguous. Germline CDR1 and CDR2: MNHNY and SVGAGI (reference sequence). CDR3 length: 16 residues. V was pared by 0 bases and J by 4 bases, with 16 bases between. This CDR3 is CASSYSTERDIYEQYF. The CDR3 nucleotides read TGTGCCAGCAGTTACTCGACCGAAAGGGATATATACGAGCAGTACTTC.

This sequence joins TRBV4-1 and TRBJ1-1, with D perhaps TRBD1 (5 bases). Looked up from germline, CDR1 is MGHRA and CDR2 is YSYEKL. The germline V and J ends were trimmed by 8 bases and 1 base, with 11 bases remaining between them. The CDR3 is made up of 13 amino acids. The CDR3 DNA reads TGCGCCAGCGGGACCACAGGGAACACTGAAGCTTTCTTT. As protein: CASGTTGNTEAFF.

This chain links TRBV7-3 with TRBJ2-3, with 13 bases that match TRBD2. The germline V gene encodes CDR1 SGHTA and CDR2 FQGTGA. The CDR3 extends over 16 amino acids. J gave up 1 base and V 4 bases, and 2 bases lay outside the gene matches. The CDR3 is CASSSGLAGRTDTQYF. CDR3 in DNA: TGTGCCAGCAGCTCGGGACTAGCGGGACGCACAGATACGCAGTATTTT.

This chain connects TRBV9 to TRBJ2-1, with D unclear. This CDR3 region has 15 residues. The germline gives CDR1 SGDLS, CDR2 YYNGEE. V was clipped by 0 bases and J by 7 bases, with 14 bases between them. The CDR3 sequence: CASSVEAPTFNEQFF. CDR3 DNA: TGTGCCAGCAGCGTAGAGGCACCTACTTTTAATGAGCAGTTCTTC. Combining the CDR3 with reference TRBV9 and TRBJ2-1 gives the whole variable domain DSGVTQTPKHLITATGQRVTLRCSPRSGDLSVYWYQQSLDQGLQFLIQYYNGEERAKGNILERFSAQQFPDLHSELNLSSLELGDSALYFCASSVEAPTFNEQFFGPGTRLTVL.

CDR3 coding DNA: TGCAGCGTTGAGGGGACTAGCGGGACGAATGAGCAGTTCTTC. Protein: CSVEGTSGTNEQFF. The chain joins TRBV29-1 to TRBJ2-1, with 13 bases fitting TRBD2. Germline values: CDR1 SQVTM, CDR2 ANQGSEA. J was trimmed by 7 bases and V by 3 bases; bases with no gene match: 3. The CDR3 sequence is 14 residues long.

In its sample, this clone was seen a few times. In DNA, the CDR3 is TGTGCCAGCAGCGGGCAGGGGAAGCTTGGCTACACCTTC. This encodes CASSGQGKLGYTF. This chain connects TRBV9 to TRBJ1-2, with a tentative D call TRBD1 (6 bases). The CDR3 extends over 13 amino acids. Trimming cost V 3 bases and J 7 bases, with 13 bases left between them. Germline CDR1 and CDR2: SGDLS and YYNGEE.

The rearrangement joins TRBV7-8 to TRBJ1-1, with D unresolved. The CDR3 sequence is 14 residues long. Germline V gene data show CDR1 as SGHVS and CDR2 as FQNEAQ. Trimming removed 4 bases from V and 3 bases from J, with 12 bases in between. CDR3 nucleotide sequence: TGTGCCAGCAGCTCCGAGGTTTGGGACACTGAAGCTTTCTTT. Protein sequence: CASSSEVWDTEAFF.

The rearrangement uses TRBV28 and TRBJ1-2; possibly TRBD1 for D (5 bases). Germline lookup yields CDR1 MDHEN and CDR2 SYDVKM. The CDR3 covers 14 residues. Trimming took off 8 bases at V and 0 bases at J, with 13 bases between the two ends. The CDR3 DNA follows: TGTGCCAGCGAAAGTGGCAGGGCTAACTATGGCTACACCTTC. Its protein is CASESGRANYGYTF.

This chain uses TRBV9 with TRBJ2-3, with 10 nucleotides matching TRBD1. Per germline, CDR1 SGDLS and CDR2 YYNGEE. The V gene end was trimmed by 3 bases and the J gene end by 4 bases; junction bases not matched to a gene: 5. The length of the CDR3 is 15 residues. In nucleotides, the CDR3 is TGTGCCAGCAGCGGCGGGGACAGGGGAGCAGATACGCAGTATTTT. Protein: CASSGGDRGADTQYF. Full variable domain (outside the CDR3, taken from reference TRBV9 and TRBJ2-3): DSGVTQTPKHLITATGQRVTLRCSPRSGDLSVYWYQQSLDQGLQFLIQYYNGEERAKGNILERFSAQQFPDLHSELNLSSLELGDSALYFCASSGGDRGADTQYFGPGTRLTVL.

This CDR3 is CASSRTLSYEQYF. The CDR3 region has the DNA TGTGCCAGCAGCAGGACACTCTCCTACGAGCAGTACTTC. The chain uses TRBV7-9 and TRBJ2-7; possible D gene TRBD1, 5 bases. Per the germline V gene, CDR1 is SEHNR and CDR2 is FQNEAQ (reference sequence). V was clipped by 5 bases and J by 0 bases, with 8 bases between them. The CDR3 consists of 13 residues.

The chain couples TRBV7-9 to TRBJ2-7; no firm D call. Germline V gene sequence: CDR1 SEHNR, CDR2 FQNEAQ (reference sequence). CDR3 size: 13 residues. V lost 1 base to trimming and J lost 1 base, with 5 bases between them. DNA of the CDR3: TGTGCCAGCAGCTTAGGTGCGTCCTACGAGCAGTACTTC. It yields the protein CASSLGASYEQYF.

This chain connects TRBV7-9 to TRBJ1-3; possibly TRBD1 for D (6 bases). The germline V gene encodes CDR1 SEHNR and CDR2 FQNEAQ (reference sequence). This CDR3 is built from 12 residues. V shed 7 bases and J shed 8 bases, with 12 bases lying between them. CDR3 in amino acids: CASKTGLYTIYF. The CDR3 DNA reads TGTGCCAGCAAAACAGGGCTTTACACCATATATTTT.

The gene calls are TRBV29-1 and TRBJ2-2; weak D call: TRBD2 (5 bases). V lost 6 bases to trimming and J lost 5 bases, with 19 bases between them. The CDR3 runs to 15 residues. Germline lookup yields CDR1 SQVTM and CDR2 ANQGSEA. The CDR3 here is CSVRLTEDSTGELFF. CDR3 in DNA: TGCAGCGTCCGCTTGACGGAGGACTCGACCGGGGAGCTGTTTTTT.

This chain links TRBV11-2 with TRBJ2-2; no reliable D call. There are 15 residues in the CDR3. Looked up from germline, CDR1 is SGHAT and CDR2 is FQNNGV. V dropped 6 bases and J dropped 5 bases, with 16 bases sitting between them. The CDR3 DNA is TGTGCCAGCAGTTCCACTGTATTGGAGACCGGGGAGCTGTTTTTT. This codes for CASSSTVLETGELFF. The complete variable domain, with remaining parts taken from reference TRBV11-2 and TRBJ2-2, reads EAGVAQSPRYKIIEKRQSVAFWCNPISGHATLYWYQQILGQGPKLLIQFQNNGVVDDSQLPKDRFSAERLKGVDSTLKIQPAKLEDSAVYLCASSSTVLETGELFFGEGSRLTVL.

This chain links TRBV7-8 with TRBJ2-2; 9 nucleotides agree with TRBD1. CDR1 and CDR2 (germline): SGHVS, FQNEAQ. This CDR3 is 15 amino acids long. Trimming took 6 bases from V and 1 from J; bases not matched to a gene: 3. This chain's CDR3 is CASSTTGGNTGELFF. The CDR3 DNA reads as TGTGCCAGCAGTACGACAGGGGGGAACACCGGGGAGCTGTTTTTT.

The rearrangement links TRBV30 to TRBJ1-2, with unresolved D. Trimming shortened V by 0 bases and J by 0 bases, and 8 bases separated the two germline ends. Germline CDR1 is GTSNPN and CDR2 is SVGIG (reference sequence). CDR3 length equals 14 residues. CDR3 in DNA: TGTGCCTGGAGTGTCGGGATACCTAACTATGGCTACACCTTC. Encoded protein: CAWSVGIPNYGYTF.

The rearrangement uses TRBV4-2 and TRBJ2-1; 8 bases match TRBD2. The CDR3 loop spans 15 amino acids. CDR1 and CDR2 (germline): LGHNA, YNFKEQ. The ends lost 5 bases at V and 3 bases at J; junction bases unmatched: 6. The chain's CDR3 is CASSKLAENYNEQFF. CDR3 DNA sequence: TGTGCCAGCAGCAAACTAGCGGAGAACTACAATGAGCAGTTCTTC.

The V and J genes are TRBV29-1 and TRBJ2-2, with a possible D match to TRBD2 (5 bases). Trimming took off 5 bases at V and 1 base at J, with 11 bases between the two ends. Germline V gene data show CDR1 as SQVTM and CDR2 as ANQGSEA. The CDR3 runs 14 residues. DNA of the CDR3: TGCAGCGTTACGGGGATTGTGAACACCGGGGAGCTGTTTTTT. As protein: CSVTGIVNTGELFF.

The chain combines TRBV5-6 with TRBJ2-4, with TRBD1 matching 8 bases. The CDR3 spans 16 residues. Trimming at V came to 4 bases and at J to 0 bases, leaving 6 bases not matched to a gene. CDR1 is SGHDT, CDR2 YYEEEE, per germline. As DNA, the CDR3 is TGTGCCAGCAGCCAACAGGGGGTACTAGCCAAAAACATTCAGTACTTC. Protein: CASSQQGVLAKNIQYF. Using reference TRBV5-6 and TRBJ2-4 for the parts outside the CDR3, the full variable domain is DAGVTQSPTHLIKTRGQQVTLRCSPKSGHDTVSWYQQALGQGPQFIFQYYEEEERQRGNFPDRFSGHQFPNYSSELNVNALLLGDSALYLCASSQQGVLAKNIQYFGAGTRLSVL.

The chain carries TRBV2 and TRBJ2-5; D is perhaps TRBD2 (6 bases). Germline CDR1 is SNHLY and CDR2 is FYNNEI. The CDR3 length is 17 residues. V lost 3 bases and J 0 bases, leaving 17 bases between the germline ends. The CDR3: CASSDPGRDQYQETQYF. Here the CDR3 DNA reads TGTGCCAGCAGTGACCCCGGGCGGGATCAGTACCAAGAGACCCAGTACTTC.

The chain employs TRBV6-5 and TRBJ1-3; D not resolved. This CDR3 comprises 14 residues. Germline CDR1 and CDR2: MNHEY and SVGAGI. V gave up 0 bases and J gave up 5 bases, with 8 bases separating them. The DNA of the CDR3 is TGTGCCAGCAGTTACTCTATGACCAGAAACACCATATATTTT. Its protein is CASSYSMTRNTIYF.

V usage is TRBV27 and J usage is TRBJ2-1, with a tentative D call TRBD2 (6 bases). The V end lost 5 bases, the J end lost 4 bases, and 15 bases lay between the germline ends. This CDR3 is built from 15 residues. Germline loops: CDR1 MNHEY, CDR2 SMNVEV (reference sequence). CDR3 protein: CASSRRGNLYNEQFF. The CDR3 DNA follows: TGTGCCAGCAGTCGTCGGGGGAACCTATACAATGAGCAGTTCTTC.

The gene calls are TRBV28 and TRBJ2-1; the match to TRBD1 covers 9 bases. CDR3 length equals 14 residues. The V segment lost 3 bases and the J segment 7 bases; nucleotides outside the gene matches: 4. Germline V lookup: CDR1 MDHEN, CDR2 SYDVKM. CDR3 region: CASSFLDRGNEQFF. CDR3 sequence (DNA): TGTGCCAGCAGTTTCTTAGACAGGGGGAATGAGCAGTTCTTC.

The gene calls are TRBV27 and TRBJ2-3, with D possibly being TRBD1 (6 bases). V lost 5 bases, J lost 4 bases, and 13 bases lay in between. CDR1 and CDR2 (germline): MNHEY, SMNVEV (reference sequence). CDR3 length equals 14 residues. The CDR3 DNA reads TGTGCCAGCAGTACAGGGTCCCTTGCAGATACGCAGTATTTT. Translated, it gives CASSTGSLADTQYF.

This clone occurred once. This rearrangement joins TRBV5-6 to TRBJ2-3; no clear D. V lost 7 bases, J lost 2 bases, and 11 bases lay in between. The CDR3 spans 13 residues. Germline values: CDR1 SGHDT, CDR2 YYEEEE. The DNA for the CDR3 is TGTGCCAGCGTCAATGGGTACACAGATACGCAGTATTTT. This encodes CASVNGYTDTQYF.

Remarks on this clone: Other DNA sequences in this specimen translate into the identical CDR3. The chain recombines TRBV27 with TRBJ2-5; D is uncertain. The germline CDR1 and CDR2 sequences are MNHEY and SMNVEV (reference sequence). The CDR3 consists of 11 residues. V lost 7 bases and J lost 5, with 8 bases in between. The CDR3 DNA follows: TGTGCCAGCAAACTGGGGGAGACCCAGTACTTC. The encoded protein is CASKLGETQYF.